The 9 T cell receptor beta chains below all came from one sample that was sequenced in a study of beta chain features in type 1 diabetes (dated by TCRdb to about 2018). Beyond this particular receptor, the publication reports: In all four CD4+ subsets, TCRB CDR3 length was moderately but significantly shorter in type 1 diabetes patients.

The receptor library was made with the immunoSEQ multiplex PCR assay. All of the isolated RNA was reverse transcribed with the High Capacity cDNA Reverse Transcription Kit, so expressed TCRB transcripts were sequenced. The source is immuneACCESS, and TCRdb retained only in-frame sequences with V and J called. Part of the clones is not carried over; for the studies checked, unresolved V genes explain less than half of this, and the remainder is unexplained. Present in this sample are 35,000 to 45,000 clones, about 68% of which were seen just once. Around 1.7% of the sample is in the top ten clones. These receptors are not linked to any known antigen. Specimen: Tregs from blood. The cell subset or site label here, explained by the study, means: regulatory CD4+ T cells. Receptors were obtained from a man between 25 and 39 years old with type 1 diabetes. Some clones in this sample may be carry-over from other donors' samples.

The gene calls are TRBV19 and TRBJ2-1, with 8 bases aligning to TRBD2. Germline V gene sequence: CDR1 LNHDA, CDR2 SQIVND (reference sequence). The CDR3 has 14 amino acids. V gave up 10 bases and J gave up 3 bases; unmatched junction bases: 8. This chain's CDR3 is CATHRAGGYNEQFF. In nucleotides, the CDR3 is TGTGCCACCCATAGGGCGGGGGGCTACAATGAGCAGTTCTTC.

The V call is TRBV27, the J call TRBJ1-6; D possibly corresponds to TRBD1 (6 bases). In germline, CDR1 is MNHEY, CDR2 SMNVEV (reference sequence). The V gene lost 6 bases and the J gene lost 6 bases, with 18 bases spanning the gap. The CDR3 has 16 residues. The CDR3 protein is CASRAARTATNSPLHF. The CDR3 DNA sequence: TGTGCCAGCAGAGCTGCTCGGACAGCGACTAATTCACCCCTCCACTTT.

This clone was seen more than once but under ten times. The chain links TRBV7-9 to TRBJ1-2; D not resolved. The germline V and J ends were trimmed by 2 bases and 8 bases, with 21 bases remaining between them. This CDR3 contains 16 residues. Per the germline V gene, CDR1 is SEHNR and CDR2 is FQNEAQ (reference sequence). The CDR3 sequence is CASSLRTTVGPGGYTF. The DNA for the CDR3 is TGTGCCAGCAGCTTAAGAACCACAGTGGGTCCGGGAGGCTACACCTTC.

J is TRBJ2-5 and V is TRBV5-1; tentative D call: TRBD2 (6 bases). Looked up from germline, CDR1 is SGHRS and CDR2 is YFSETQ. CDR3 size: 14 residues. Deletions cut 5 bases from V and 4 bases from J, with 15 bases between. The CDR3 loop is CASSSTEGSETQYF. DNA for the CDR3: TGCGCCAGCAGTTCGACGGAGGGGTCAGAGACCCAGTACTTC. Variable domain in full (rest from reference TRBV5-1 and TRBJ2-5): KAGVTQTPRYLIKTRGQQVTLSCSPISGHRSVSWYQQTPGQGLQFLFEYFSETQRNKGNFPGRFSGRQFSNSRSEMNVSTLELGDSALYLCASSSTEGSETQYFGPGTRLLVL.

This clone was found a few times. This sequence joins TRBV29-1 and TRBJ2-7; D call uncertain. V was shortened by 3 bases and J by 2 bases, with 8 bases between the two germline ends. In germline, CDR1 is SQVTM, CDR2 ANQGSEA. This CDR3 has 12 amino acids. Written as DNA, the CDR3 is TGCAGCGTTGAGTTACCAGCCTACGAGCAGTACTTC. Protein: CSVELPAYEQYF.

This clone was recorded a few times. The J gene is TRBJ2-1, the V gene TRBV2, with 10 positions matching TRBD2. V gave up 6 bases and J gave up 2 bases; unmatched junction bases: 7. The CDR3 contains 16 residues. The V gene's germline CDR1 is SNHLY and CDR2 FYNNEI. The CDR3 sequence is CASRILAGGTYNEQFF. In DNA, the CDR3 is TGTGCCAGCAGAATCTTAGCGGGGGGAACCTACAATGAGCAGTTCTTC. Together with reference TRBV2 and TRBJ2-1, the CDR3 gives the full variable domain: EPEVTQTPSHQVTQMGQEVILRCVPISNHLYFYWYRQILGQKVEFLVSFYNNEISEKSEIFDDQFSVERPDGSNFTLKIRSTKLEDSAMYFCASRILAGGTYNEQFFGPGTRLTVL.

The genes are TRBV27 and TRBJ2-5, with TRBD1 matching 9 bases. The CDR3 has 17 amino acids. V was pared by 7 bases and J by 5 bases, with 17 bases of the junction left unmatched. Per germline, CDR1 MNHEY and CDR2 SMNVEV (reference sequence). CDR3: CASKSPVGTGGRETQYF. CDR3 nucleotides: TGTGCCAGCAAATCGCCCGTGGGAACAGGGGGCCGGGAGACCCAGTACTTC.

The rearrangement joins TRBV6-6 to TRBJ2-5, with D uncertain. The germline V gene has CDR1 MNHNY and CDR2 SVGAGI (reference sequence). V was trimmed by 4 bases and J by 5 bases, leaving 8 bases between them. This CDR3 comprises 12 residues. CDR3 protein: CASSFRAETQYF. In nucleotides, the CDR3 is TGTGCCAGCAGTTTTCGTGCGGAGACCCAGTACTTC.

In this sample, this clone turned up once. The V and J genes are TRBV19 and TRBJ2-7; D might be TRBD2 (7 bases). With 4 bases removed from V and 0 bases from J, the gap between germline ends came to 13 bases. There are 15 residues in the CDR3. From germline, CDR1 is LNHDA and CDR2 SQIVND (reference sequence). The CDR3 sequence: CASSKGGELSYEQYF. The DNA of the CDR3 is TGTGCCAGTAGTAAGGGGGGGGAACTCTCCTACGAGCAGTACTTC.